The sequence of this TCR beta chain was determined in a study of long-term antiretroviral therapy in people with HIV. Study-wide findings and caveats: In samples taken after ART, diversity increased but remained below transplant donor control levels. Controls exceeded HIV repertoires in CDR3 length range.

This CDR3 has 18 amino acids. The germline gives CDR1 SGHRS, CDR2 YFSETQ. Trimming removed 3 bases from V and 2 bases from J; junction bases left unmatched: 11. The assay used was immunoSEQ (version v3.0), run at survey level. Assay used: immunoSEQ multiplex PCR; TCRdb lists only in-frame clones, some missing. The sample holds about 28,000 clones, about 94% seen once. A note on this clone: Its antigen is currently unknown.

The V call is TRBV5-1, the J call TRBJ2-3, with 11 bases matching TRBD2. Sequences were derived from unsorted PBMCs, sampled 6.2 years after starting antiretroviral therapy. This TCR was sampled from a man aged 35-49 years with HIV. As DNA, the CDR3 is TGCGCCAGCAGCTCCGGGACTAGCGGCGCTGTCTACACAGATACGCAGTATTTT. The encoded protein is CASSSGTSGAVYTDTQYF.